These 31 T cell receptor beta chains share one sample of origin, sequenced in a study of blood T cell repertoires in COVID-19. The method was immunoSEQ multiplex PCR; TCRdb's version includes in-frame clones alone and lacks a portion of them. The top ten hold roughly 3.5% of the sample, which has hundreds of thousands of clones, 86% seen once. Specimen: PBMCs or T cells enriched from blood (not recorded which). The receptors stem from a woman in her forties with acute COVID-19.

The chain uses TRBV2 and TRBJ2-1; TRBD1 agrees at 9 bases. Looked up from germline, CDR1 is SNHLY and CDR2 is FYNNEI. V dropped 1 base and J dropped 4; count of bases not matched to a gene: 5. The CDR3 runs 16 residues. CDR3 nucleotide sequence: TGTGCCAGCAGTGAAGTTGGGACAGGGCGTTACAATGAGCAGTTCTTC. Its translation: CASSEVGTGRYNEQFF.

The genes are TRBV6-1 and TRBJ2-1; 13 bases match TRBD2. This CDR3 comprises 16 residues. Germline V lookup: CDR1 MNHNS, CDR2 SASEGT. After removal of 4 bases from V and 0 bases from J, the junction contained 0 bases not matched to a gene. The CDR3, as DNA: TGTGCCAGCAGTGGGACTAGCGGGAGCTCCTACAATGAGCAGTTCTTC. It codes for CASSGTSGSSYNEQFF.

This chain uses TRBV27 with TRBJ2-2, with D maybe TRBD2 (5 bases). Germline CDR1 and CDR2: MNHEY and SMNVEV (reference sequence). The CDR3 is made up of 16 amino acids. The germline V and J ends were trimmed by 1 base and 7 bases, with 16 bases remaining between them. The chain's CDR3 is CASSLLTIGSVGELFF. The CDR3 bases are TGTGCCAGCAGTTTATTGACTATCGGGTCGGTCGGGGAGCTGTTTTTT.

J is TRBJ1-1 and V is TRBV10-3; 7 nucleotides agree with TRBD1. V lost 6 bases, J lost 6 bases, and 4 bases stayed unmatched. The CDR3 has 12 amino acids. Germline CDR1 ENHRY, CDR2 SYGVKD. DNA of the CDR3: TGTGCCATCAGGGGGGACAGTCCTGAAGCTTTCTTT. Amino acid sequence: CAIRGDSPEAFF.

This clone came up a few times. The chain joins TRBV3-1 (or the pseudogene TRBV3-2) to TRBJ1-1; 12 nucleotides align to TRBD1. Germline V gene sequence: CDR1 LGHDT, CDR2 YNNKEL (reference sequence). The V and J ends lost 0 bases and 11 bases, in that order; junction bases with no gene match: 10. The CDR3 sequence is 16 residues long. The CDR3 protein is CASSQEAGQGAQGAFF. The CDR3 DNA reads TGTGCCAGCAGCCAAGAGGCGGGACAGGGGGCGCAGGGGGCTTTCTTT.

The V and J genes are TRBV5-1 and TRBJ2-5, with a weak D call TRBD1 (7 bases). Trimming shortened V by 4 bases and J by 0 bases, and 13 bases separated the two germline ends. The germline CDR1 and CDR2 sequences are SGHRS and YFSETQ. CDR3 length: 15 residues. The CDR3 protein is CASSRGTAYQETQYF. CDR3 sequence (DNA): TGCGCCAGCAGCCGCGGGACAGCGTACCAAGAGACCCAGTACTTC.

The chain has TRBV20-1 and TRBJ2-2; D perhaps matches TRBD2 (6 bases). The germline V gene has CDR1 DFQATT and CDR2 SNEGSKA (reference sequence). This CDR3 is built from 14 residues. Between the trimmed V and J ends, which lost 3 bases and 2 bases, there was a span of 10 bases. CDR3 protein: CSASTSINTGELFF. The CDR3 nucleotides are TGCAGTGCTAGTACTAGCATAAACACCGGGGAGCTGTTTTTT.

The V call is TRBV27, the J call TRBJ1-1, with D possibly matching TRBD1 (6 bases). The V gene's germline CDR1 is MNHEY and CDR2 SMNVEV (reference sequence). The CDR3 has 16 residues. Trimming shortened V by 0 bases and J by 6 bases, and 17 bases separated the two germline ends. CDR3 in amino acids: CASSLSVSDRKSEAFF. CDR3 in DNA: TGTGCCAGCAGTTTATCGGTTTCCGACAGGAAGTCTGAAGCTTTCTTT.

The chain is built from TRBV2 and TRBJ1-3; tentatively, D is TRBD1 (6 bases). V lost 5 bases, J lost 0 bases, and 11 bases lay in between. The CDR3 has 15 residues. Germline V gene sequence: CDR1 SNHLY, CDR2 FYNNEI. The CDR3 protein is CASSQQGNSGNTIYF. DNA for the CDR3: TGTGCCAGCAGTCAACAGGGAAACTCTGGAAACACCATATATTTT.

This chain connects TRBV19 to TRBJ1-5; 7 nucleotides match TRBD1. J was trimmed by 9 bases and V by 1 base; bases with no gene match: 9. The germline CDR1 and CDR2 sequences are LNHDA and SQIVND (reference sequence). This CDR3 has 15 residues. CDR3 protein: CASSIGGTEDPPQHF. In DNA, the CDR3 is TGTGCCAGTAGTATAGGAGGGACAGAGGATCCGCCCCAGCATTTT.

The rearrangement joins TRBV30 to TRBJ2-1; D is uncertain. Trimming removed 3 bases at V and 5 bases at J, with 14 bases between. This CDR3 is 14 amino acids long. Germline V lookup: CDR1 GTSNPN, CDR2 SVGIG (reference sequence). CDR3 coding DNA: TGTGCCTGGAGACTGGCCAGGTATAACAATGAGCAGTTCTTC. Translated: CAWRLARYNNEQFF.

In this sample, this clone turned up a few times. The CDR3 DNA reads TGTGCCATCAGCGGGACAAATGGTCGGGATGAGCAGTTCTTC. It translates to CAISGTNGRDEQFF. The chain links TRBV10-3 to TRBJ2-1, with a weak D call TRBD1 (6 bases). Germline CDR1 is ENHRY and CDR2 is SYGVKD. This CDR3 has 14 residues. Trimming shortened V by 6 bases and J by 8 bases, and 17 bases separated the two germline ends.

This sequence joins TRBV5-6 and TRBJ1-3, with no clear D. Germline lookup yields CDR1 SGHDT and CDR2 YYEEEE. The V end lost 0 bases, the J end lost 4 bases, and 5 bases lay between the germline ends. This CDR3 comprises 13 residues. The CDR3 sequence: CASSLDTGNTIYF. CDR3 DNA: TGTGCCAGCAGCTTGGATACAGGAAACACCATATATTTT.

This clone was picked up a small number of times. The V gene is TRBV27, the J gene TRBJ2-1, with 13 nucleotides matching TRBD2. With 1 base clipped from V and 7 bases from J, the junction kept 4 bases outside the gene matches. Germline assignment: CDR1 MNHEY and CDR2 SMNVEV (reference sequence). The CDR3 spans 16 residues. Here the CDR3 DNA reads TGTGCCAGCAGTTTATTGGGACTAGCGGGGAATAATGAGCAGTTCTTC. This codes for CASSLLGLAGNNEQFF.

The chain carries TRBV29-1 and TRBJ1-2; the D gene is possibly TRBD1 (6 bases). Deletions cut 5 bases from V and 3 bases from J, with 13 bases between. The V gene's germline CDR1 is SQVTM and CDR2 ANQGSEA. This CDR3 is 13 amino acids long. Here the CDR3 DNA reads TGCAGCGTTTTCTCAGGGGTGGACTATGGCTACACCTTC. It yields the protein CSVFSGVDYGYTF.

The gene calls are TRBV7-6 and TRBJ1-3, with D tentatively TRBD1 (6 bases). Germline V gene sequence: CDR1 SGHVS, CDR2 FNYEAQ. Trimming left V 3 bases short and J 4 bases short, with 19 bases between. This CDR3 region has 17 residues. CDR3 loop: CASSLRRQGLGGNTIYF. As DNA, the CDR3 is TGTGCCAGCAGCTTGCGGCGTCAGGGGCTTGGGGGAAACACCATATATTTT.

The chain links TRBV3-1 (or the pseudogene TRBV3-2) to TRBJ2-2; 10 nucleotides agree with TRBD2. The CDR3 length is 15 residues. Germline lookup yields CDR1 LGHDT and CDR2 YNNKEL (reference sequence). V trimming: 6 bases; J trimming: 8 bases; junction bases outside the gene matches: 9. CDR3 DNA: TGTGCCAGCAGGTCAGCGGGAGGGCCTTCTGGGGAGCTGTTTTTT. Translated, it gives CASRSAGGPSGELFF.

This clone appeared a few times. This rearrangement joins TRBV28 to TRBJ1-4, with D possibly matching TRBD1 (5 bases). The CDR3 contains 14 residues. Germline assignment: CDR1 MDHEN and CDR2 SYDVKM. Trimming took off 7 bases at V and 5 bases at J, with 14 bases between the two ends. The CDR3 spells CASKNRDWNEKLFF. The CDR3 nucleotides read TGTGCCAGCAAAAACCGGGACTGGAATGAAAAACTGTTTTTT.

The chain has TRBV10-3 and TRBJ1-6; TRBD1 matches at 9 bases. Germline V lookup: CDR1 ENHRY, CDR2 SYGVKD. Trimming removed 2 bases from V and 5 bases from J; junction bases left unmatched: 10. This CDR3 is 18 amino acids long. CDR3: CAISEGTGQTAHNSPLHF. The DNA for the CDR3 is TGTGCCATCAGTGAGGGGACAGGGCAGACGGCCCATAATTCACCCCTCCACTTT.

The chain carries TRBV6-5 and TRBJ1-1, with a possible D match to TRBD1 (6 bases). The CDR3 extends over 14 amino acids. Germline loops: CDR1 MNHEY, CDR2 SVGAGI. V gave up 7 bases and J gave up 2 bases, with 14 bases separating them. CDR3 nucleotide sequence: TGTGCCAGCACCGCCGACAGGTCTAACACTGAAGCTTTCTTT. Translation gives CASTADRSNTEAFF.

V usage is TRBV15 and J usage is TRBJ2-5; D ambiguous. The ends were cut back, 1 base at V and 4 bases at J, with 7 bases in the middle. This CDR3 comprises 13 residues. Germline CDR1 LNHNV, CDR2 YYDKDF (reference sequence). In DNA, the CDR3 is TGTGCCACCAGCAGAGCTTCCCGAGAGACCCAGTACTTC. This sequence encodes CATSRASRETQYF. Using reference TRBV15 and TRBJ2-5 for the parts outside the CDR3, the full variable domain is DAMVIQNPRYQVTQFGKPVTLSCSQTLNHNVMYWYQQKSSQAPKLLFHYYDKDFNNEADTPDNFQSRRPNTSFCFLDIRSPGLGDTAMYLCATSRASRETQYFGPGTRLLVL.

The CDR3 bases are TGTGCCTGGAGTGTATACAGGGTCGATACGCAGTATTTT. It is translated as CAWSVYRVDTQYF. The J gene is TRBJ2-3, the V gene TRBV30; D is possibly TRBD1 (6 bases). Germline V gives CDR1 GTSNPN, CDR2 SVGIG (reference sequence). Trimming took off 0 bases at V and 6 bases at J, with 10 bases between the two ends. The CDR3 spans 13 residues.

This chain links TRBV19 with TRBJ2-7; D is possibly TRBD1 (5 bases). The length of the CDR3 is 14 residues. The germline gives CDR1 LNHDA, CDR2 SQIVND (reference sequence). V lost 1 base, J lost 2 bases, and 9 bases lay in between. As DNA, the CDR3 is TGTGCCAGTAGTATAGGGGGCGCGACCTACGAGCAGTACTTC. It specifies CASSIGGATYEQYF.

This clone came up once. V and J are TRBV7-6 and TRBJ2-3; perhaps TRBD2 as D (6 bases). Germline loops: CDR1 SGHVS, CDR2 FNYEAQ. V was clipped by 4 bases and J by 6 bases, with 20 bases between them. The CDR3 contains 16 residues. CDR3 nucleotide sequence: TGTGCCAGCAGCTCTAGACCGGGACTTTACGCGGATACGCAGTATTTT. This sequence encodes CASSSRPGLYADTQYF.

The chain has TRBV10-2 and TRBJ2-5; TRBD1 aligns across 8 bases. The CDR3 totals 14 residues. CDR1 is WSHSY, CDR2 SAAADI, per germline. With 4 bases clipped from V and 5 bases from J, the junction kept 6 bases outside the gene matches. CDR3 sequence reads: CASSAATGAETQYF. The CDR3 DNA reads TGCGCCAGCAGTGCGGCGACAGGGGCGGAGACCCAGTACTTC.

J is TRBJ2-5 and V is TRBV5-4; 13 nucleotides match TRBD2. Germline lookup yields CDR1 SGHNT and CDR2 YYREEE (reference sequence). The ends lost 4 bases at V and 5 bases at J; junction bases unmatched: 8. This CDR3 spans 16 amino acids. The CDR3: CASSTGLAGVTETQYF. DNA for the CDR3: TGTGCCAGCAGCACCGGACTAGCGGGAGTCACTGAGACCCAGTACTTC.

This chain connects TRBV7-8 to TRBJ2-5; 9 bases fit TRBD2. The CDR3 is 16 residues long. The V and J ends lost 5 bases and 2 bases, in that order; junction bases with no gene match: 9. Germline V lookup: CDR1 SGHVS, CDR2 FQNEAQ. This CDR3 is CASSQWAGGRQETQYF. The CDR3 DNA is TGTGCCAGCAGCCAGTGGGCGGGAGGGCGGCAAGAGACCCAGTACTTC.

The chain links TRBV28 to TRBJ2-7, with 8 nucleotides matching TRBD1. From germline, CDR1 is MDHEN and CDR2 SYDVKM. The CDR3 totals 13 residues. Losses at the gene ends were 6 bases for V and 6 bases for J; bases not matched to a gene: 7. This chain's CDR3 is CASRTGQVVEQYF. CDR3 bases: TGTGCCAGCAGGACGGGACAGGTGGTCGAGCAGTACTTC.

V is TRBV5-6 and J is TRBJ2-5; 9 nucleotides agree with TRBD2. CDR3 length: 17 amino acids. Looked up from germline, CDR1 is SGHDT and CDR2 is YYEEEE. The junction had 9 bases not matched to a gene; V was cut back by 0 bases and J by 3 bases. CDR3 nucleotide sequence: TGTGCCAGCAGCTTGGCCAGACACTGGACTAGCGAAGAGACCCAGTACTTC. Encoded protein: CASSLARHWTSEETQYF.

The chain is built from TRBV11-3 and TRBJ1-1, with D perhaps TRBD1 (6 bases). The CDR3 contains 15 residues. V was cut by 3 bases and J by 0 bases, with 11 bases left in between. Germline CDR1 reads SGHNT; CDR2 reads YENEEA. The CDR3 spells CASSLRGLMNTEAFF. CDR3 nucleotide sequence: TGTGCCAGCAGCTTGCGGGGGCTAATGAACACTGAAGCTTTCTTT.

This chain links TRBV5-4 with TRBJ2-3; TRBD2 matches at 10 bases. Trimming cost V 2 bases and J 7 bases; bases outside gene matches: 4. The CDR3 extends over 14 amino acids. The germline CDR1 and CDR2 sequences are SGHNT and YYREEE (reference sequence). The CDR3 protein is CASSFPGLANTQYF. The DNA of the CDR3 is TGTGCCAGCAGCTTTCCGGGACTAGCGAATACGCAGTATTTT.